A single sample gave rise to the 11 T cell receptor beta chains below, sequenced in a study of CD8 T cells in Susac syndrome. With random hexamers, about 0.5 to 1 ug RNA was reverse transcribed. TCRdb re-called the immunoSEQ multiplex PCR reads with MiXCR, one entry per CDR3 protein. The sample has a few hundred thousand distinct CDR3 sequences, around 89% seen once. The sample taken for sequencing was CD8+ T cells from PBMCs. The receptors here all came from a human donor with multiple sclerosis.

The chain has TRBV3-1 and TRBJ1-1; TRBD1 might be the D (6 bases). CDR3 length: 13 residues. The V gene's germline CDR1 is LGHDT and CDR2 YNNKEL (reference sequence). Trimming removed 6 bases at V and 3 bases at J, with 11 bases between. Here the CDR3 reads CASRGALDTEAFF. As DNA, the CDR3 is TGTGCCAGCAGGGGGGCGTTGGACACTGAAGCTTTCTTT.

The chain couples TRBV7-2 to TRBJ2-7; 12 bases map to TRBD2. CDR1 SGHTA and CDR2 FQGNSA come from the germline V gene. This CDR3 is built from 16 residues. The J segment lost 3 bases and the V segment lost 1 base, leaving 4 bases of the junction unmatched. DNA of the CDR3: TGTGCCAGCAGCTTAGAGCTAGCGGGAGGGAGCTACGAGCAGTACTTC. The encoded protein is CASSLELAGGSYEQYF.

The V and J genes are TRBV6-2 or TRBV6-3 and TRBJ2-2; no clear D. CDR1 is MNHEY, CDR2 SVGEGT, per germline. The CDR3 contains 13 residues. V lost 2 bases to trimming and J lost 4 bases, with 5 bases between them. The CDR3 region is CASSYSGTGELFF. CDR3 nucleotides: TGTGCCAGCAGTTACAGTGGCACCGGGGAGCTGTTTTTT.

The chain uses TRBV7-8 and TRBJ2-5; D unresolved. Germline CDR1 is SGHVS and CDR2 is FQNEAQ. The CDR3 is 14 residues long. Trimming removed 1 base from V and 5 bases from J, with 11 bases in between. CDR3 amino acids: CASSLVGLGETQYF. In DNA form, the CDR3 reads TGTGCCAGCAGCTTAGTTGGCCTCGGGGAGACCCAGTACTTC. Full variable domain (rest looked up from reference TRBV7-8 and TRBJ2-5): GAGVSQSPRYKVAKRGQDVALRCDPISGHVSLFWYQQALGQGPEFLTYFQNEAQLDKSGLPSDRFFAERPEGSVSTLKIQRTQQEDSAVYLCASSLVGLGETQYFGPGTRLLVL.

CDR3 coding DNA: TGTGCCAGTAGCCCGCCACAGGGGACTAGCGGGGGACCTTTGAATGAGCAGTTCTTC. Translation: CASSPPQGTSGGPLNEQFF. V gene TRBV19 combines with J gene TRBJ2-1; TRBD2 matches at 14 bases. Germline values: CDR1 LNHDA, CDR2 SQIVND (reference sequence). After removal of 6 bases from V and 7 bases from J, the junction contained 17 bases not matched to a gene. This CDR3 comprises 19 residues.

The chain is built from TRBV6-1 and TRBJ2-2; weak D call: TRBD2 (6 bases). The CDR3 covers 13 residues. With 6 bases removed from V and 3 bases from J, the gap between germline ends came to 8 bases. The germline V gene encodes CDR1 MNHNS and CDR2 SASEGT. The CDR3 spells CASREGDTGELFF. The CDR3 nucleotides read TGTGCCAGCAGGGAGGGAGACACCGGGGAGCTGTTTTTT.

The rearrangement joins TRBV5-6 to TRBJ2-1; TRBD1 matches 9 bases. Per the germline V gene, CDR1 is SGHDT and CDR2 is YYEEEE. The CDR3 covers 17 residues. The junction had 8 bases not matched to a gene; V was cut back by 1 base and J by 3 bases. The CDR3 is CASSLFLGQGLYNEQFF. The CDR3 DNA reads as TGTGCCAGCAGCTTGTTCCTGGGACAGGGTCTCTACAATGAGCAGTTCTTC.

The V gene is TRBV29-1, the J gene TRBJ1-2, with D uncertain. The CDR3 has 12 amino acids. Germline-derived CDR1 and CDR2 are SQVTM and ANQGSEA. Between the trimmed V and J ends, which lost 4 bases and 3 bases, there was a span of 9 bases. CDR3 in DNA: TGCAGCGTTGTTGAGGTGGACTATGGCTACACCTTC. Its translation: CSVVEVDYGYTF. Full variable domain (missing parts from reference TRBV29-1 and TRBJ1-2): SAVISQKPSRDICQRGTSLTIQCQVDSQVTMMFWYRQQPGQSLTLIATANQGSEATYESGFVIDKFPISRPNLTFSTLTVSNMSPEDSSIYLCSVVEVDYGYTFGSGTRLTVV.

CDR3 loop: CASSQWGGYGYTF. CDR3 nucleotides: TGTGCCAGCAGCCAATGGGGGGGCTATGGCTACACCTTC. This chain uses TRBV3-1 with TRBJ1-2, with a tentative D call TRBD1 (5 bases). The CDR3 runs 13 residues. The V gene's germline CDR1 is LGHDT and CDR2 YNNKEL (reference sequence). Between the trimmed V and J ends, which lost 2 bases and 4 bases, there was a span of 8 bases.

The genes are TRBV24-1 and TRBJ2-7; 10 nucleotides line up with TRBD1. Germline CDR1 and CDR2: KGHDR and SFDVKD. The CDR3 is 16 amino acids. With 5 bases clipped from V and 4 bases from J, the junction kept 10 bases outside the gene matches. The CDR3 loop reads CATSGPRAGQGYEQYF. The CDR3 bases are TGTGCCACCAGTGGTCCCCGCGCGGGACAGGGGTACGAGCAGTACTTC.

Written as DNA, the CDR3 is TGCGCCAGCAGCCAAGAAACCTGGACAGGGGACGGGGCCAACGTCCTGACTTTC. Encoded protein: CASSQETWTGDGANVLTF. The gene calls are TRBV4-3 and TRBJ2-6, with 9 bases fitting TRBD1. In germline, CDR1 is LGHNA, CDR2 YSLEER. This CDR3 has 18 residues. Trimming at V came to 0 bases and at J to 4 bases, leaving 7 bases not matched to a gene.